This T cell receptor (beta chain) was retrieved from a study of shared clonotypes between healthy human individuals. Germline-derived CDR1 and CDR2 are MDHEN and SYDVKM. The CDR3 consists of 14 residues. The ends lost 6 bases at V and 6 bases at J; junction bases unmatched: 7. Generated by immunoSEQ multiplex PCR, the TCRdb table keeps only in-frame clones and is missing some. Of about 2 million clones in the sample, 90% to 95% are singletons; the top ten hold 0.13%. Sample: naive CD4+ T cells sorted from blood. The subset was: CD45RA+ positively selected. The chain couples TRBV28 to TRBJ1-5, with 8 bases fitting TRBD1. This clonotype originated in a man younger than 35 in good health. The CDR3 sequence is CASSRTGWGQPQHF. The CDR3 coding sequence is TGTGCCAGCAGCAGGACAGGGTGGGGTCAGCCCCAGCATTTT.